The 14 T cell receptor beta chains given below trace back to one sample, sequenced in a study of graft-versus-host responses after intestinal transplantation (dated by TCRdb to the early 2020s). To prepare the library, the immunoSEQ multiplex PCR assay was applied. Entries here come from immuneACCESS through TCRdb and include only in-frame sequences with V and J called. Some clones fail to appear in such tables; in the studies checked, an unresolved V gene covers under half of the shortfall, and the cause of the remainder is unknown. This sample comprises roughly 40,000 clones, roughly nine tenths of them detected only once. Around 4.3% of the sample is held by the ten biggest clonotypes. This material consisted of PBMCs, taken 524 days after transplant. Receptors were obtained from a human patient who received an intestinal transplant, so some T cells may come from the graft donor.

This chain's CDR3 is CATGLADSYEQYF. In DNA, the CDR3 is TGTGCCACCGGACTAGCGGATTCCTACGAGCAGTACTTC. The genes are TRBV28 and TRBJ2-7; 10 bases are shared with TRBD2. Germline V gene data show CDR1 as MDHEN and CDR2 as SYDVKM. The V gene end was trimmed by 10 bases and the J gene end by 1 base; junction bases not matched to a gene: 4. The CDR3 extends over 13 amino acids.

As regards this clone: A read error is likely, as this CDR3 ends without the conserved phenylalanine or tryptophan. V gene TRBV4-1 combines with J gene TRBJ2-3; 9 bases align to TRBD2. The CDR3 loop spans 15 amino acids. Germline V gives CDR1 MGHRA, CDR2 YSYEKL. The CDR3: CASSLAGVYTDTQYS. CDR3 coding DNA: TGTGCCAGCAGCTTAGCGGGAGTGTACACAGATACGCAGTATTCT.

This sequence joins TRBV4-2 and TRBJ2-7; 10 bases map to TRBD1. This CDR3 has 15 amino acids. Germline loops: CDR1 LGHNA, CDR2 YNFKEQ. Trimming at V came to 4 bases and at J to 3 bases, leaving 6 bases not matched to a gene. The CDR3 DNA reads TGTGCCAGCAGCCGCGGACAGGGGGATTACTACGAGCAGTACTTC. It codes for CASSRGQGDYYEQYF.

The chain employs TRBV5-1 and TRBJ2-2; 8 bases fit TRBD2. The CDR3 has 15 residues. The V gene end was trimmed by 4 bases and the J gene end by 1 base; junction bases not matched to a gene: 3. Germline CDR1 SGHRS, CDR2 YFSETQ. CDR3 in amino acids: CASSPGLVNTGELFF. In DNA, the CDR3 is TGCGCCAGCAGCCCGGGACTAGTGAACACCGGGGAGCTGTTTTTT.

The chain recombines TRBV2 with TRBJ1-4, with TRBD1 matching over 8 bases. Trimming took 3 bases from V and 4 from J; bases not matched to a gene: 7. Looked up from germline, CDR1 is SNHLY and CDR2 is FYNNEI. The CDR3 runs 16 residues. The CDR3 is CASSDRGTGLNEKLFF. The CDR3 bases are TGTGCCAGCAGTGATAGGGGGACAGGCCTTAATGAAAAACTGTTTTTT.

The chain has TRBV7-2 and TRBJ2-4; either TRBD1 or TRBD2 may fit D (6 bases each). The CDR3 is 16 amino acids. With 1 base removed from V and 6 bases from J, the gap between germline ends came to 16 bases. Germline V lookup: CDR1 SGHTA, CDR2 FQGNSA. CDR3 sequence (DNA): TGTGCCAGCAGCTTAGGTCTAGGGGGAGGAGGAAACATTCAGTACTTC. This translates into CASSLGLGGGGNIQYF.

The chain is built from TRBV19 and TRBJ2-7; D is ambiguous. V lost 0 bases and J 3 bases, leaving 9 bases between the germline ends. The CDR3 has 14 residues. CDR1 and CDR2 (germline): LNHDA, SQIVND (reference sequence). The chain's CDR3 is CASSIDLRRYEQYF. The CDR3 nucleotides are TGTGCCAGTAGTATAGATCTTCGACGCTACGAGCAGTACTTC. The whole variable domain, filled in from reference TRBV19 and TRBJ2-7, reads DGGITQSPKYLFRKEGQNVTLSCEQNLNHDAMYWYRQDPGQGLRLIYYSQIVNDFQKGDIAEGYSVSREKKESFPLTVTSAQKNPTAFYLCASSIDLRRYEQYFGPGTRLTVT.

The gene calls are TRBV28 and TRBJ1-5; no clear D gene. The CDR3 covers 14 residues. Germline V lookup: CDR1 MDHEN, CDR2 SYDVKM. Trimming removed 10 bases at V and 2 bases at J, with 15 bases between. Here the CDR3 reads CATQRLAGNQPQHF. The CDR3, as DNA: TGTGCCACGCAGAGGTTAGCGGGCAATCAGCCCCAGCATTTT.

This clone was seen a single time. The V gene is TRBV28, the J gene TRBJ1-3; maybe TRBD1 (5 bases). The germline gives CDR1 MDHEN, CDR2 SYDVKM. Deletions cut 0 bases from V and 2 bases from J, with 5 bases between. The CDR3 contains 14 residues. DNA for the CDR3: TGTGCCAGCAGTTTATGGGGGGCTGGAAACACCATATATTTT. This sequence encodes CASSLWGAGNTIYF.

The chain recombines TRBV7-3 with TRBJ2-3; the D gene could be TRBD1 or TRBD2 (5 bases each). V was clipped by 5 bases and J by 0 bases, with 18 bases between them. This CDR3 has 17 residues. Looked up from germline, CDR1 is SGHTA and CDR2 is FQGTGA. DNA for the CDR3: TGTGCCAGCAGCCGCTGGGGGACCCAGGGAAGCACAGATACGCAGTATTTT. Translating it yields CASSRWGTQGSTDTQYF.

The table lists this clone with a count of one. J is TRBJ1-6 and V is TRBV5-1, with 7 bases fitting TRBD1. The germline CDR1 and CDR2 sequences are SGHRS and YFSETQ. The CDR3 extends over 14 amino acids. Losses at the gene ends were 7 bases for V and 7 bases for J; bases not matched to a gene: 8. The CDR3 DNA is TGCGCCAGCCGAACCGGGACAGAGAATTCACCCCTCCACTTT. Its translation is CASRTGTENSPLHF.

The gene calls are TRBV10-3 and TRBJ1-4; TRBD1 matches at 10 bases. Per the germline V gene, CDR1 is ENHRY and CDR2 is SYGVKD. J lost 8 bases, V lost 10 bases, and 7 bases had no gene match. This CDR3 spans 13 amino acids. The CDR3 DNA reads as TGTGCCACCCGGACAGGGGGAGACGAAAAACTGTTTTTT. Amino acid sequence: CATRTGGDEKLFF.

The genes are TRBV5-4 and TRBJ1-1; D ambiguous. V was trimmed by 4 bases and J by 0 bases, leaving 10 bases between them. The CDR3 loop spans 14 amino acids. CDR1 is SGHNT and CDR2 is YYREEE in the germline V gene (reference sequence). CDR3 DNA sequence: TGTGCCAGCAGCCAAGATAGGGTGAACACTGAAGCTTTCTTT. This gives the protein CASSQDRVNTEAFF.

This clone appeared once. A clone one base away is much larger, so this may be a read error. The genes are TRBV2 and TRBJ2-7; 8 bases are shared with TRBD2. The CDR3 contains 14 residues. V lost 3 bases and J lost 5; bases outside the gene matches: 6. Germline CDR1 SNHLY, CDR2 FYNNEI. CDR3 region: CASSERTSIHEQYF. The CDR3 DNA follows: TGTGCCAGCAGTGAGCGGACTAGCATCCACGAGCAGTACTTC.